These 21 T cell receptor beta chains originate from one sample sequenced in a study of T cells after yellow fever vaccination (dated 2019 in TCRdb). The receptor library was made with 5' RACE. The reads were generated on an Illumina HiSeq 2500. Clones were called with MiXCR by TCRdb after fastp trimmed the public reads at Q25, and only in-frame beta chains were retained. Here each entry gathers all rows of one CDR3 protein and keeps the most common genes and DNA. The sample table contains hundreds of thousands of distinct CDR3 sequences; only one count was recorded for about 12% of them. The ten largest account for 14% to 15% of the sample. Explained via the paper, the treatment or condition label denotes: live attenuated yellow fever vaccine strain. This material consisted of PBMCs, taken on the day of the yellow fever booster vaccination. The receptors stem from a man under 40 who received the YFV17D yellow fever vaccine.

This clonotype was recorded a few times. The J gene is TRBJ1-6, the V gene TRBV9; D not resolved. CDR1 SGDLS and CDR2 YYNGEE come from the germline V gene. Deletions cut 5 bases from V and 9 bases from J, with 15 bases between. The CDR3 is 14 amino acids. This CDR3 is CASSATLTGSPLHF. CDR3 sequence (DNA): TGTGCCAGCAGTGCCACCTTGACCGGTTCACCCCTCCACTTT.

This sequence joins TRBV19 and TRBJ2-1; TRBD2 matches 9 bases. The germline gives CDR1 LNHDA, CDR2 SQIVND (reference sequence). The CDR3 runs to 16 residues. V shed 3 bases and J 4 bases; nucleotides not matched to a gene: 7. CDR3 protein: CASSMTPGLAYNEQFF. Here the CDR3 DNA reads TGTGCCAGTAGTATGACTCCGGGACTAGCTTACAATGAGCAGTTCTTC.

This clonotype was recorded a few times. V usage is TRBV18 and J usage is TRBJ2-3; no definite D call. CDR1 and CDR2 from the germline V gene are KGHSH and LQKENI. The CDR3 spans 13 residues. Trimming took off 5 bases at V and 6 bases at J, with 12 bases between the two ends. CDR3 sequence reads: CASSGPPTDTQYF. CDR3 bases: TGTGCCAGCTCAGGGCCGCCCACTGATACGCAGTATTTT. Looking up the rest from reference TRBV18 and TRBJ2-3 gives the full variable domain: NAGVMQNPRHLVRRRGQEARLRCSPMKGHSHVYWYRQLPEEGLKFMVYLQKENIIDESGMPKERFSAEFPKEGPSILRIQQVVRGDSAAYFCASSGPPTDTQYFGPGTRLTVL.

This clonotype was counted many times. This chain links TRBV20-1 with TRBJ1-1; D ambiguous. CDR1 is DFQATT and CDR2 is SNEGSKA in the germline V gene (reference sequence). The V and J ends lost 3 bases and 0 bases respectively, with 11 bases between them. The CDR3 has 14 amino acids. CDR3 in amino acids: CSARDLRMNTEAFF. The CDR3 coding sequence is TGCAGTGCTAGGGACCTGCGCATGAACACTGAAGCTTTCTTT.

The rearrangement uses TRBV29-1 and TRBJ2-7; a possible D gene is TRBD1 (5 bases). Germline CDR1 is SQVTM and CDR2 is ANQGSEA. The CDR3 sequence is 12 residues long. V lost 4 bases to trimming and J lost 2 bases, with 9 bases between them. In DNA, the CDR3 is TGCAGCGTTGGGACACCCCCCTACGAGCAGTACTTC. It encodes CSVGTPPYEQYF.

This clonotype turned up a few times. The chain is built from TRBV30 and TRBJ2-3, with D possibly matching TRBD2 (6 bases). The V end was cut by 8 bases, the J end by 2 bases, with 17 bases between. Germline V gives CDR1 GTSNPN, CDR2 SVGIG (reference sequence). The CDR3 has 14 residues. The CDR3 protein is CAGGMGGNTDTQYF. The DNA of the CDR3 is TGTGCCGGTGGTATGGGCGGGAACACAGATACGCAGTATTTT.

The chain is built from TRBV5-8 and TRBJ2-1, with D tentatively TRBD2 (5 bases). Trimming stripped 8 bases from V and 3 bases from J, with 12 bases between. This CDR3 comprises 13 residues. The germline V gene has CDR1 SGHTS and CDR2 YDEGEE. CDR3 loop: CARSPGLYNEQFF. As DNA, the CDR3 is TGTGCCAGGAGCCCAGGACTCTACAATGAGCAGTTCTTC.

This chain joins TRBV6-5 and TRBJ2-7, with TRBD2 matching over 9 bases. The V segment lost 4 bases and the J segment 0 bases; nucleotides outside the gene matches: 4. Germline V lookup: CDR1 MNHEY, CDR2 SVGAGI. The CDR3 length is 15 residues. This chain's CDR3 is CASSLTSGFSYEQYF. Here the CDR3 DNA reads TGTGCCAGCAGTTTGACTAGCGGTTTCTCCTACGAGCAGTACTTC.

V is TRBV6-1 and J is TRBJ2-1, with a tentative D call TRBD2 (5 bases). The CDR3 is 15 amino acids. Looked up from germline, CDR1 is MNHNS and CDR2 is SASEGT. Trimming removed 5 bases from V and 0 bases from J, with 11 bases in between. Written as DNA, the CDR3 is TGTGCCAGCAGTCCGCGGGCTAGCTCCTACAATGAGCAGTTCTTC. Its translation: CASSPRASSYNEQFF.

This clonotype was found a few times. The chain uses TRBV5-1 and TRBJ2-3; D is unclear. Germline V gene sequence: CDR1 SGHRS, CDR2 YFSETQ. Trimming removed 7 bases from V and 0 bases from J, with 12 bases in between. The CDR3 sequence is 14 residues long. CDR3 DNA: TGCGCCAGCGGAGATACAGCTAGCACAGATACGCAGTATTTT. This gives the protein CASGDTASTDTQYF.

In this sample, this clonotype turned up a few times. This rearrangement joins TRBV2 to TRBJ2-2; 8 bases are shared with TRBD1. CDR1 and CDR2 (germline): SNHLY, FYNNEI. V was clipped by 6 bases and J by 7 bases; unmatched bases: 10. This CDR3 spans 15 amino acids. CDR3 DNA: TGTGCCAGCAGAGTCGACAGGGGTATTGTCGGGGAGCTGTTTTTT. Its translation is CASRVDRGIVGELFF. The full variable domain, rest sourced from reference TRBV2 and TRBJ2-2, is EPEVTQTPSHQVTQMGQEVILRCVPISNHLYFYWYRQILGQKVEFLVSFYNNEISEKSEIFDDQFSVERPDGSNFTLKIRSTKLEDSAMYFCASRVDRGIVGELFFGEGSRLTVL.

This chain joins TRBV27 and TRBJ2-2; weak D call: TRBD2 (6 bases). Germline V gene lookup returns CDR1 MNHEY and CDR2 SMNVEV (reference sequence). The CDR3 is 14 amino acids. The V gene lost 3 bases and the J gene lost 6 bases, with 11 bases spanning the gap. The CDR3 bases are TGTGCCAGCAGTTTCCGGACGGGGGCCGGGGAGCTGTTTTTT. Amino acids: CASSFRTGAGELFF.

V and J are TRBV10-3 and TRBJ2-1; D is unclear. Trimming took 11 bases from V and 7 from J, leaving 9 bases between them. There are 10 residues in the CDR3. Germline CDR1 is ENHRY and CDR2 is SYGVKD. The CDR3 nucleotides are TGTGCCGGCCGTAATAATGAGCAGTTCTTC. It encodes CAGRNNEQFF.

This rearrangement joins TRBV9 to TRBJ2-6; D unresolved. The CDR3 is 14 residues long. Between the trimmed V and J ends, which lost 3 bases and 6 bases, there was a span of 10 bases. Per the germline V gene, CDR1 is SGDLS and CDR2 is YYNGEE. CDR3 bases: TGTGCCAGCAGCGCAAGTGTGGAGGCCAACGTCCTGACTTTC. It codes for CASSASVEANVLTF.

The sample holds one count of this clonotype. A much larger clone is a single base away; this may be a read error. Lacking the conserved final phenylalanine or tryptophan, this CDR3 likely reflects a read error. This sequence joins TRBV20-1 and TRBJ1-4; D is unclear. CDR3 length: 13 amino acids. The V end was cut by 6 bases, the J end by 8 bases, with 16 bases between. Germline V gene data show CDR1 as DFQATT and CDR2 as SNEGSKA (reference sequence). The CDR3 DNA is TGCAGTGCGCCGATCGATAGAGGGGAAAAACTGTTTTCT. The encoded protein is CSAPIDRGEKLFS.

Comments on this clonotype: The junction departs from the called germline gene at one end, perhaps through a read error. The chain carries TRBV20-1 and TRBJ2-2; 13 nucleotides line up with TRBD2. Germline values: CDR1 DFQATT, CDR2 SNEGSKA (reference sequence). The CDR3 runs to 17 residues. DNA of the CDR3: TGCTGTGCTAGAGATCCGGGACTAGCGGGATCCCGGGGGGAGCTGTTTTTT. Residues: CCARDPGLAGSRGELFF.

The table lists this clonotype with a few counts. CDR3 in amino acids: CASSYAETGRYEQYF. The CDR3 nucleotides are TGTGCCAGCAGTTACGCCGAGACAGGGCGGTACGAGCAGTACTTC. The chain employs TRBV6-2 or TRBV6-3 and TRBJ2-7, with 7 positions matching TRBD1. CDR1 is MNHEY, CDR2 SVGEGT, per germline. CDR3 length: 15 residues. V lost 2 bases and J lost 4; bases outside the gene matches: 8.

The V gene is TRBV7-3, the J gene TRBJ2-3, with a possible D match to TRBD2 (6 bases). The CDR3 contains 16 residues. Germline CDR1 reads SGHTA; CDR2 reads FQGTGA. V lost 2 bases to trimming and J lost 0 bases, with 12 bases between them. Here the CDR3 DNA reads TGTGCCAGCAGCTTACTAGGCGGGACTAGCACAGATACGCAGTATTTT. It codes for CASSLLGGTSTDTQYF.

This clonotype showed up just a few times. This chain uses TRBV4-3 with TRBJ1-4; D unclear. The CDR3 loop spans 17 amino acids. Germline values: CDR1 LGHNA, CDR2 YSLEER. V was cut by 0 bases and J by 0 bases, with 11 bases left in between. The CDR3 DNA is TGCGCCAGCAGCCAAGAGGTGGCCGGAGCAACTAATGAAAAACTGTTTTTT. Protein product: CASSQEVAGATNEKLFF.

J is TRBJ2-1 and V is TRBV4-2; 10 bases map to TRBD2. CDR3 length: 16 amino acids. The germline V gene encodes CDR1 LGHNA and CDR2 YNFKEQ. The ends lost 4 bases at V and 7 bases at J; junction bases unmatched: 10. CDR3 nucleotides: TGTGCCAGCAGCCTTAGCTGGCTAGCGGGAGTGAATGAGCAGTTCTTC. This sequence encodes CASSLSWLAGVNEQFF.

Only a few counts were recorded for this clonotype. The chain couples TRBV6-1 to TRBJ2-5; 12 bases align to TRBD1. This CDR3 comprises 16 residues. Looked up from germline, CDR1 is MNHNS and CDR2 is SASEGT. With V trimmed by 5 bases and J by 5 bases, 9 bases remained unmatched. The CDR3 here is CASSTPGQGAGETQYF. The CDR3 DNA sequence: TGTGCCAGCAGTACCCCGGGACAGGGGGCAGGGGAGACCCAGTACTTC.